One sample yielded the 20 T cell receptor beta chains listed below, sequenced in a study of cytomegalovirus exposure and HLA in healthy donors. Use of 60 Vbeta and 13 Jbeta primers characterized the PCR. The protocol was immunoSEQ multiplex PCR, while the TCRdb copy is restricted to in-frame clones and leaves out a portion. The sample contains some 140,000 clones, about three quarters of which appear only once. Sequencing was done on a sample of PBMCs. The receptor set was obtained from a male donor in good health and CMV-seropositive.

The chain links TRBV6-6 to TRBJ1-5, with D unclear. The CDR3 covers 15 residues. The V and J ends lost 7 bases and 0 bases respectively, with 13 bases between them. Germline lookup yields CDR1 MNHNY and CDR2 SVGAGI (reference sequence). CDR3 coding DNA: TGTGCCAGCACCCATAACAACCTTAGCAATCAGCCCCAGCATTTT. Translated: CASTHNNLSNQPQHF.

This clone was detected only a few times. The genes are TRBV2 and TRBJ2-7; the D gene is possibly TRBD2 (5 bases). CDR1 and CDR2 (germline): SNHLY, FYNNEI. The CDR3 extends over 12 amino acids. Trimming left V 6 bases short and J 5 bases short, with 11 bases between. The CDR3 is CASSDFGNEQYF. CDR3 DNA: TGTGCCAGCAGCGACTTCGGGAACGAGCAGTACTTC.

The rearrangement uses TRBV5-8 and TRBJ2-7, with D unresolved. Germline CDR1 and CDR2: SGHTS and YDEGEE. The CDR3 consists of 14 residues. The ends were cut back, 0 bases at V and 5 bases at J, with 12 bases in the middle. This CDR3 reads CASSLVLERHEQYF. The CDR3 DNA reads TGTGCCAGCAGCTTGGTGTTAGAGAGGCACGAGCAGTACTTC.

J is TRBJ1-3 and V is TRBV9, with 9 bases lining up with TRBD1. Germline V CDR1 and CDR2: SGDLS, YYNGEE. V shed 5 bases, J shed 9 bases, and the junction held 3 bases outside the gene matches. The length of the CDR3 is 12 residues. The CDR3 is CASSGTGSTIYF. DNA for the CDR3: TGTGCCAGCAGTGGGACAGGGAGCACCATATATTTT.

This sequence joins TRBV2 and TRBJ1-5; the D is unclear. Trimming removed 3 bases from V and 3 bases from J, with 6 bases in between. Germline V CDR1 and CDR2: SNHLY, FYNNEI. The CDR3 is made up of 13 amino acids. This CDR3 reads CASSDQDNQPQHF. In DNA form, the CDR3 reads TGTGCCAGCAGTGACCAGGACAATCAGCCCCAGCATTTT.

This clone was seen a handful of times. The V gene is TRBV6-4, the J gene TRBJ2-1; D remains unclear. In germline, CDR1 is MRHNA, CDR2 SNTAGT. This CDR3 is built from 16 residues. Deletions cut 5 bases from V and 0 bases from J, with 14 bases between. CDR3 sequence reads: CASSRSDSSSYNEQFF. CDR3 DNA: TGTGCCAGCAGTCGTAGTGACTCGAGCTCCTACAATGAGCAGTTCTTC.

Only a few counts were recorded for this clone. This chain connects TRBV30 to TRBJ1-2; 7 bases match TRBD1. This CDR3 region has 13 residues. V trimming: 2 bases; J trimming: 4 bases; junction bases outside the gene matches: 4. The germline V gene has CDR1 GTSNPN and CDR2 SVGIG (reference sequence). The CDR3 DNA reads TGTGCCTGGAGTCGACAGGGCGGCTATGGCTACACCTTC. Translated: CAWSRQGGYGYTF.

The chain joins TRBV18 to TRBJ2-7, with D perhaps TRBD2 (7 bases). The CDR3 extends over 15 amino acids. Germline loops: CDR1 KGHSH, CDR2 LQKENI. Deletions cut 3 bases from V and 9 bases from J, with 21 bases between. CDR3 region: CASSPPGLGEGGQYF. The DNA of the CDR3 is TGTGCCAGCTCACCGCCGGGACTCGGGGAGGGGGGGCAGTACTTC.

The V gene is TRBV9, the J gene TRBJ2-5; possibly TRBD2 for D (6 bases). Trimming took off 4 bases at V and 3 bases at J, with 25 bases between the two ends. There are 18 residues in the CDR3. The germline gives CDR1 SGDLS, CDR2 YYNGEE. The CDR3 loop is CASSPIRGWVAREETQYF. For the CDR3, the DNA is TGTGCCAGCAGCCCGATCCGGGGGTGGGTGGCCCGCGAAGAGACCCAGTACTTC.

This clone was seen just once. The J gene is TRBJ1-2, the V gene TRBV30, with a tentative D call TRBD1 (5 bases). The CDR3 sequence is 12 residues long. V lost 4 bases and J lost 8, with 14 bases in between. CDR1 is GTSNPN and CDR2 is SVGIG in the germline V gene (reference sequence). Here the CDR3 DNA reads TGTGCCTGGAACGTGGTGGGGCCCGGCTACACCTTC. Amino acid sequence: CAWNVVGPGYTF.

This clone has just a few counts. J is TRBJ1-6 and V is TRBV27, with 9 bases identical to TRBD1. V lost 2 bases, J lost 9 bases, and 2 bases stayed unmatched. The CDR3 loop spans 14 amino acids. Germline V lookup: CDR1 MNHEY, CDR2 SMNVEV (reference sequence). CDR3 nucleotides: TGTGCCAGCAGTTTAGGACAGGGGAGTTCACCCCTCCACTTT. Translation: CASSLGQGSSPLHF.

This chain uses TRBV11-2 with TRBJ1-1; TRBD1 matches at 7 bases. From germline, CDR1 is SGHAT and CDR2 FQNNGV. The V segment lost 5 bases and the J segment 1 base; nucleotides outside the gene matches: 4. The CDR3 length is 14 residues. The DNA of the CDR3 is TGTGCCAGCAGCGTTCAGGGGGGGAACACTGAAGCTTTCTTT. Translating it yields CASSVQGGNTEAFF.

On this clone itself: The conserved phenylalanine or tryptophan is not found at the CDR3 terminus, so this likely reflects a read error. The chain couples TRBV4-2 to TRBJ1-2, with D maybe TRBD1 (6 bases). Germline values: CDR1 LGHNA, CDR2 YNFKEQ. V was trimmed by 4 bases and J by 8 bases, leaving 26 bases between them. The CDR3 runs 17 residues. CDR3 DNA: TGTGCCAGCAGCCCGACGAGATGGGCACAGGGAGTGTCAGGCTACACCTCC. Protein: CASSPTRWAQGVSGYTS.

This chain connects TRBV19 to TRBJ1-3; 10 nucleotides align to TRBD1. This CDR3 region has 15 residues. The germline V gene encodes CDR1 LNHDA and CDR2 SQIVND (reference sequence). The V gene end was trimmed by 5 bases and the J gene end by 3 bases; junction bases not matched to a gene: 4. CDR3 amino acids: CASSGGQGYGNTIYF. The DNA of the CDR3 is TGTGCCAGTAGTGGGGGACAGGGGTATGGAAACACCATATATTTT.

The sample holds a few counts of this clone. The chain joins TRBV5-4 to TRBJ1-4; 12 bases align to TRBD1. With 0 bases clipped from V and 8 bases from J, the junction kept 2 bases outside the gene matches. Germline CDR1 SGHNT, CDR2 YYREEE (reference sequence). The CDR3 totals 15 residues. CDR3 region: CASSLGGTGGEKLFF. The CDR3 DNA follows: TGTGCCAGCAGCTTGGGGGGGACAGGGGGCGAAAAACTGTTTTTT.

This clone has just a few counts. The chain employs TRBV7-2 and TRBJ2-1; maybe TRBD1 (6 bases). The CDR3 consists of 13 residues. Trimming stripped 6 bases from V and 7 bases from J, with 13 bases between. Germline values: CDR1 SGHTA, CDR2 FQGNSA. The CDR3 region has the DNA TGTGCCAGCAGTTTGGGGACAACGAATGAGCAGTTCTTC. This codes for CASSLGTTNEQFF.

This clone was detected once. This chain joins TRBV10-3 and TRBJ2-3; D gene unclear. There are 12 residues in the CDR3. Trimming left V 3 bases short and J 3 bases short, with 4 bases between. The germline gives CDR1 ENHRY, CDR2 SYGVKD. The CDR3 region is CAISDQTDTQYF. CDR3 DNA: TGTGCCATCAGTGATCAGACAGATACGCAGTATTTT.

The rearrangement uses TRBV7-9 and TRBJ1-2, with 10 bases identical to TRBD1. There are 18 residues in the CDR3. Germline V lookup: CDR1 SEHNR, CDR2 FQNEAQ (reference sequence). The V and J ends lost 5 bases and 0 bases, in that order; junction bases with no gene match: 12. CDR3 nucleotides: TGTGCCAGCAGCCCAGGCCGGGACAGGGGCTACTCTAACTATGGCTACACCTTC. It specifies CASSPGRDRGYSNYGYTF.

This rearrangement joins TRBV25-1 to TRBJ2-6; TRBD1 agrees at 8 bases. V trimming: 2 bases; J trimming: 12 bases; junction bases outside the gene matches: 6. The V gene's germline CDR1 is MGHDK and CDR2 SYGVNS. This CDR3 has 14 residues. The CDR3 DNA follows: TGTGCCAGCAGTGAAGGGGCAGGGGGCACCGTCCTGACTTTC. It translates to CASSEGAGGTVLTF.

The V gene is TRBV6-1, the J gene TRBJ1-6; possible D gene TRBD1, 5 bases. Germline V lookup: CDR1 MNHNS, CDR2 SASEGT. This CDR3 is built from 17 residues. V lost 4 bases and J 7 bases, leaving 20 bases between the germline ends. The CDR3 reads CASSGGPKGLRNSPLHF. The CDR3 DNA sequence: TGTGCCAGCAGTGGGGGCCCAAAAGGGTTGCGGAATTCACCCCTCCACTTT.